This T cell receptor (beta chain) was recovered during a study of shared clonotypes between healthy human individuals. Using immunoSEQ multiplex PCR, the repertoire was profiled, and TCRdb retains in-frame clones only, with some absent. The sample comprises roughly 2.5 million clones, roughly nine tenths of which are singletons, and around 0.14% rests with the top ten. The V end lost 1 base, the J end lost 4 bases, and 7 bases lay between the germline ends. The CDR3 runs 13 residues. Germline V lookup: CDR1 MGHRA, CDR2 YSYEKL. The sequence was obtained from a man in his late teens or twenties in good health. The sample comprised naive CD4+ T cells sorted from blood. Subset in this sample: CD45RA+ positively selected. The V and J genes are TRBV4-1 and TRBJ2-5, with unresolved D. The CDR3 bases are TGCGCCAGCAGCCAAGGGAGACCAGAGACCCAGTACTTC. This translates into CASSQGRPETQYF.